The 17 T cell receptor beta chains below come from one sample, sequenced in a study of early T cells in non-severe SARS-CoV-2 infection. TCRdb used MiXCR to reprocess the 5' RACE reads, holding one entry per CDR3 protein. The table shows over 25,000 distinct CDR3 sequences, with around 5% occurring only once. Sequencing used whole blood. The receptors shown here come from an adult who was a healthcare worker with PCR-confirmed SARS-CoV-2 infection or an uninfected control (not recorded which).

The chain is built from TRBV7-2 and TRBJ2-7; 8 bases line up with TRBD1. This CDR3 comprises 15 residues. The trim removed 2 bases at V and 1 base at J, leaving 4 bases unmatched. Germline lookup yields CDR1 SGHTA and CDR2 FQGNSA. CDR3 protein: CASSLQTGESYEQYF. In nucleotides, the CDR3 is TGTGCCAGCAGCTTACAGACAGGGGAGTCCTACGAGCAGTACTTC.

V and J are TRBV7-9 and TRBJ2-3; D unclear. Germline assignment: CDR1 SEHNR and CDR2 FQNEAQ (reference sequence). There are 16 residues in the CDR3. V lost 1 base to trimming and J lost 2 bases, with 13 bases between them. CDR3 coding DNA: TGTGCCAGCAGCTTAGACGTGGGCGGCTACACAGATACGCAGTATTTT. This sequence encodes CASSLDVGGYTDTQYF.

This clonotype was picked up a small number of times. The V gene is TRBV19, the J gene TRBJ2-3, with D possibly being TRBD2 (6 bases). This CDR3 is 13 amino acids long. Germline V gene data show CDR1 as LNHDA and CDR2 as SQIVND (reference sequence). V was clipped by 4 bases and J by 3 bases, with 8 bases between them. CDR3: CASSSGETDTQYF. The CDR3 nucleotides read TGTGCCAGTAGTAGCGGGGAAACAGATACGCAGTATTTT.

This clonotype was recorded many times. CDR3 sequence (DNA): TGTGCCAGCAGGATCTCTGGGACAGGGAGCAATCAGCCCCAGCATTTT. It yields the protein CASRISGTGSNQPQHF. The gene calls are TRBV7-2 and TRBJ1-5; 9 bases fit TRBD1. Unmatched junction bases numbered 7, after V lost 6 bases and J lost 1 base. From germline, CDR1 is SGHTA and CDR2 FQGNSA. The CDR3 consists of 16 residues.

In this sample, this clonotype turned up many times. This sequence joins TRBV10-3 and TRBJ2-5; D may correspond to TRBD1 or TRBD2 (5 bases each). The CDR3 has 14 residues. Trimming cost V 3 bases and J 5 bases, with 13 bases left between them. The V gene's germline CDR1 is ENHRY and CDR2 SYGVKD. As DNA, the CDR3 is TGTGCCATCAGTGACCCGAGGGGTCTGGAGACCCAGTACTTC. Translation gives CAISDPRGLETQYF.

This clonotype was seen at least ten times. The J gene is TRBJ1-3, the V gene TRBV20-1, with D possibly matching TRBD1 (6 bases). V was trimmed by 2 bases and J by 4 bases, leaving 9 bases between them. CDR3 length: 13 amino acids. Germline values: CDR1 DFQATT, CDR2 SNEGSKA (reference sequence). CDR3 region: CSARMGHGNTIYF. DNA of the CDR3: TGCAGTGCTAGAATGGGACACGGAAACACCATATATTTT.

This clonotype was seen repeatedly, ten times or more. This sequence joins TRBV20-1 and TRBJ1-6; 8 positions agree with TRBD1. Looked up from germline, CDR1 is DFQATT and CDR2 is SNEGSKA (reference sequence). J was trimmed by 10 bases and V by 6 bases; bases with no gene match: 8. CDR3 length equals 13 residues. CDR3 protein: CSARQGLESPLHF. CDR3 nucleotide sequence: TGCAGTGCCAGACAGGGGCTGGAATCACCCCTCCACTTT.

This clonotype has at least ten counts. The V call is TRBV6-5, the J call TRBJ2-2; 13 bases line up with TRBD2. The CDR3 totals 18 residues. Germline assignment: CDR1 MNHEY and CDR2 SVGAGI. J gave up 2 bases and V 2 bases, and 5 bases lay outside the gene matches. The CDR3: CASSYAGTSGDNTGELFF. CDR3 sequence (DNA): TGTGCCAGCAGTTACGCAGGGACTAGCGGGGATAACACCGGGGAGCTGTTTTTT.

This clonotype was recorded at least ten times. The chain has TRBV19 and TRBJ1-5; 8 bases fit TRBD1. Germline CDR1 is LNHDA and CDR2 is SQIVND (reference sequence). CDR3 length: 18 residues. V trimming: 4 bases; J trimming: 0 bases; junction bases outside the gene matches: 11. In DNA form, the CDR3 reads TGTGCCAGTAGTAAGGGACAGGCGAATTTTTATAGCAATCAGCCCCAGCATTTT. This gives the protein CASSKGQANFYSNQPQHF.

This clonotype was recorded many times. The chain joins TRBV12-3 or TRBV12-4 to TRBJ2-3; no firm D call. V was cut by 1 base and J by 4 bases, with 3 bases left in between. CDR3 size: 12 residues. CDR3 in DNA: TGTGCCAGCAGTTTAGTCCCAGATACGCAGTATTTT. Amino acids: CASSLVPDTQYF.

This clonotype was counted ten times or more. The V gene is TRBV20-1, the J gene TRBJ1-1; D uncertain. This CDR3 has 12 residues. Trimming left V 6 bases short and J 3 bases short, with 11 bases between. Germline CDR1 DFQATT, CDR2 SNEGSKA (reference sequence). CDR3 bases: TGCAGTGCCTACTACCGGGACACTGAAGCTTTCTTT. Protein product: CSAYYRDTEAFF.

This clonotype was counted ten times or more. J is TRBJ2-6 and V is TRBV6-5; D tentatively reads TRBD1 or TRBD2 (5 bases each). This CDR3 has 17 residues. CDR1 MNHEY and CDR2 SVGAGI come from the germline V gene. Between the trimmed V and J ends, which lost 0 bases and 0 bases, there was a span of 9 bases. CDR3 region: CASSYSGTASGANVLTF. In nucleotides, the CDR3 is TGTGCCAGCAGTTACTCCGGGACGGCCTCTGGGGCCAACGTCCTGACTTTC.

There are a few counts of this clonotype. The rearrangement uses TRBV14 and TRBJ1-4; possibly TRBD1 for D (5 bases). The CDR3 runs to 17 residues. V lost 0 bases to trimming and J lost 6 bases, with 17 bases between them. CDR1 is SGHDN, CDR2 FVKESK, per germline. The CDR3 reads CASSQDIWGTLHEKLFF. The CDR3 DNA follows: TGTGCCAGCAGCCAAGACATTTGGGGGACGTTACATGAAAAACTGTTTTTT. Supplemented by reference TRBV14 and TRBJ1-4, the full variable domain reads EAGVTQFPSHSVIEKGQTVTLRCDPISGHDNLYWYRRVMGKEIKFLLHFVKESKQDESGMPNNRFLAERTGGTYSTLKVQPAELEDSGVYFCASSQDIWGTLHEKLFFGSGTQLSVL.

This clonotype was detected a few times. The rearrangement joins TRBV12-3 or TRBV12-4 to TRBJ2-2; 7 bases align to TRBD2. V lost 7 bases to trimming and J lost 4 bases; unmatched junction nucleotides: 6. The CDR3 runs 14 residues. The CDR3 protein is CASTPSGSTGELFF. In DNA, the CDR3 is TGTGCCAGCACCCCTAGCGGTAGCACCGGGGAGCTGTTTTTT.

This clonotype was detected many times. The chain joins TRBV28 to TRBJ2-1; TRBD1 matches 10 bases. The CDR3 sequence is 16 residues long. The junction had 4 bases not matched to a gene; V was cut back by 4 bases and J by 1 base. From germline, CDR1 is MDHEN and CDR2 SYDVKM. This chain's CDR3 is CASSSSGQGSYNEQFF. The CDR3 bases are TGTGCCAGCAGTTCATCGGGACAGGGGTCCTACAATGAGCAGTTCTTC.

This clonotype has more than one count but fewer than ten. CDR3 nucleotide sequence: TGTGCCAGCAGTCGACGGAGCTCCTACAATGAGCAGTTCTTC. This translates into CASSRRSSYNEQFF. The J gene is TRBJ2-1, the V gene TRBV6-1; no reliable D call. Germline CDR1 MNHNS, CDR2 SASEGT. With 5 bases removed from V and 0 bases from J, the gap between germline ends came to 8 bases. This CDR3 has 14 residues.

This clonotype was recorded at least ten times. This chain uses TRBV6-2 or TRBV6-3 with TRBJ2-1; 7 nucleotides align to TRBD2. The V gene end was trimmed by 6 bases and the J gene end by 8 bases; junction bases not matched to a gene: 16. The CDR3 runs 16 residues. Per germline, CDR1 MNHEY and CDR2 SVGEGT. The CDR3 coding sequence is TGTGCCAGCAGCCGTTCACTGGCGGGAGAGAGCGATGAGCAGTTCTTC. Protein sequence: CASSRSLAGESDEQFF.